The rows below give T cell receptor beta chains drawn from one sample of a study of CD4+ T cells in melanoma. Repertoires were generated with immunoSEQ multiplex PCR, while TCRdb's copy carries only in-frame clones and drops some. Altogether roughly 12,000 clones are present, less than 70% being singletons, with the ten largest covering approximately 9%. The sample taken for sequencing was cells from a culture (not recorded whether cultured in vitro). The source of these receptors is a human donor with melanoma. CDR3s include the opening cysteine and the closing phenylalanine or tryptophan. Each record gives: J gene, clone size, V gene, D gene, CDR3 protein, CDR3 DNA. A D gene is named only where the DNA matches it firmly. A row's size may be missing; if present it is once, few, many or a size class.

j_gene: TRBJ1-5
abundance: few
v_gene: TRBV5-5
d_gene: TRBD1
CDR3aa: CASSLAGTAGTPQHF
CDR3nt: TGTGCCAGCAGCTTGGCGGGGACAGCCGGGACGCCCCAGCATTTT

j_gene: TRBJ1-1
abundance: few
v_gene: TRBV5-6
d_gene: TRBD1
CDR3aa: CASSLAGGVTEAFF
CDR3nt: TGTGCCAGCAGCTTGGCAGGGGGCGTGACTGAAGCTTTCTTT

j_gene: TRBJ1-2
abundance: few
v_gene: TRBV6-1
d_gene: NA
CDR3aa: CASSDDSSYGYTF
CDR3nt: TGTGCCAGCAGCGACGACAGTTCCTATGGCTACACCTTC

j_gene: TRBJ2-1
abundance: NA
v_gene: TRBV5-6
d_gene: NA
CDR3aa: CASSLNLYNEQFF
CDR3nt: TGTGCCAGCAGCTTGAACCTCTACAATGAGCAGTTCTTC

j_gene: TRBJ1-1
abundance: medium-sized
v_gene: TRBV5-1
d_gene: NA
CDR3aa: CASSFGRLGGEAFF
CDR3nt: TGCGCCAGCAGCTTCGGTCGTCTTGGAGGTGAAGCTTTCTTT

j_gene: TRBJ2-7
abundance: NA
v_gene: TRBV5-1
d_gene: NA
CDR3aa: CASSPELGMTYEQYF
CDR3nt: TGCGCCAGCAGCCCTGAATTGGGGATGACCTACGAGCAGTACTTC

j_gene: TRBJ2-2
abundance: few
v_gene: TRBV14
d_gene: NA
CDR3aa: CASSPRTTNTGELFF
CDR3nt: TGTGCCAGCAGCCCCCGTACCACCAACACCGGGGAGCTGTTTTTT

j_gene: TRBJ1-1
abundance: once
v_gene: TRBV6-6
d_gene: NA
CDR3aa: CASSSALNTEAFF
CDR3nt: TGTGCCAGCAGCTCCGCACTGAACACTGAAGCTTTCTTT

j_gene: TRBJ1-4
abundance: NA
v_gene: TRBV14
d_gene: NA
CDR3aa: CASRTTNKMRYGSREKLFF
CDR3nt: TGTGCCAGCAGGACGACCAACAAAATGAGGTACGGGTCGCGTGAAAAACTGTTTTTT

j_gene: TRBJ1-1
abundance: NA
v_gene: TRBV4-2
d_gene: TRBD1
CDR3aa: CASSQDRLRTGSAFF
CDR3nt: TGTGCCAGCAGCCAAGATAGGCTCCGGACAGGGAGTGCTTTCTTT

j_gene: TRBJ2-6
abundance: NA
v_gene: TRBV5-6
d_gene: NA
CDR3aa: CASSFLSGANVLTF
CDR3nt: TGTGCCAGCAGCTTTTTATCTGGGGCCAACGTCCTGACTTTC

j_gene: TRBJ2-1
abundance: NA
v_gene: TRBV28
d_gene: NA
CDR3aa: CASTSSGDTSSYNEQFF
CDR3nt: TGTGCCAGCACCTCCTCCGGGGACACTAGCTCCTACAATGAGCAGTTCTTC

j_gene: TRBJ2-2
abundance: few
v_gene: TRBV4-1
d_gene: NA
CDR3aa: CASSHHGMNTGELFF
CDR3nt: TGCGCCAGCAGCCACCACGGAATGAACACCGGGGAGCTGTTTTTT

j_gene: TRBJ2-6
abundance: NA
v_gene: TRBV27
d_gene: TRBD1
CDR3aa: CASSLLRQGISSGANVLTF
CDR3nt: TGTGCCAGCAGCCTCCTTAGACAGGGGATTAGCTCTGGGGCCAACGTCCTGACTTTC

j_gene: TRBJ2-1
abundance: NA
v_gene: TRBV7-9
d_gene: TRBD1
CDR3aa: CASSTGRIRDRDYNEQFF
CDR3nt: TGTGCCAGCAGCACAGGTCGTATTAGGGACAGGGACTACAATGAGCAGTTCTTC

j_gene: TRBJ2-4
abundance: NA
v_gene: TRBV10-1
d_gene: NA
CDR3aa: CASSDGFDIQYF
CDR3nt: TGCGCCAGCTCCGACGGGTTTGACATTCAGTACTTC

j_gene: TRBJ2-7
abundance: NA
v_gene: TRBV6-5
d_gene: NA
CDR3aa: CASSYARGRYEQYF
CDR3nt: TGTGCCAGCAGTTACGCCCGGGGGCGATACGAGCAGTACTTC

j_gene: TRBJ1-3
abundance: few
v_gene: TRBV18
d_gene: TRBD1
CDR3aa: CASSPQTGVMSGNTIYF
CDR3nt: TGTGCCAGCTCACCACAAACAGGGGTAATGTCTGGAAACACCATATATTTT

j_gene: TRBJ1-5
abundance: few
v_gene: TRBV10-3
d_gene: TRBD1
CDR3aa: CAITYRDRQYSNQPQHF
CDR3nt: TGTGCCATCACCTACAGGGACAGACAATATAGCAATCAGCCCCAGCATTTT

j_gene: TRBJ2-1
abundance: NA
v_gene: TRBV5-1
d_gene: NA
CDR3aa: CASSLVGLDYNEQFF
CDR3nt: TGCGCCAGCAGCTTGGTCGGCCTAGACTACAATGAGCAGTTCTTC

j_gene: TRBJ1-6
abundance: NA
v_gene: TRBV15
d_gene: NA
CDR3aa: CATSRVGDNSPLHF
CDR3nt: TGTGCCACCAGCAGAGTAGGCGATAATTCACCCCTCCACTTT

j_gene: TRBJ1-6
abundance: few
v_gene: TRBV14
d_gene: NA
CDR3aa: CASSSQGLNSPLHF
CDR3nt: TGTGCCAGCAGCTCACAGGGTTTGAATTCACCCCTCCACTTT

j_gene: TRBJ1-4
abundance: NA
v_gene: TRBV7-9
d_gene: NA
CDR3aa: CASSLVGGALEKLFF
CDR3nt: TGTGCCAGCAGCTTAGTTGGGGGCGCGCTTGAAAAACTGTTTTTT

j_gene: TRBJ2-3
abundance: NA
v_gene: TRBV5-1
d_gene: TRBD2
CDR3aa: CASSSGGGDTQYF
CDR3nt: TGCGCCAGCAGCAGCGGGGGGGGAGATACGCAGTATTTT

j_gene: TRBJ2-7
abundance: NA
v_gene: TRBV7-3
d_gene: NA
CDR3aa: CASSLYLGHEQYF
CDR3nt: TGTGCCAGCAGCTTATATCTGGGTCACGAGCAGTACTTC

j_gene: TRBJ1-5
abundance: NA
v_gene: TRBV21-1
d_gene: NA
CDR3aa: CASNGTFRVSNQPQHF
CDR3nt: TGTGCCAGCAATGGGACATTCAGAGTTAGCAATCAGCCCCAGCATTTT

j_gene: TRBJ2-7
abundance: NA
v_gene: TRBV2
d_gene: TRBD1
CDR3aa: CASKTGGVSYEQYF
CDR3nt: TGTGCCAGCAAGACAGGGGGAGTTAGCTACGAGCAGTACTTC

j_gene: TRBJ2-3
abundance: few
v_gene: TRBV7-9
d_gene: NA
CDR3aa: CASSWGRQGTDTQYF
CDR3nt: TGTGCCAGCAGCTGGGGTAGACAGGGCACAGATACGCAGTATTTT

j_gene: TRBJ2-6
abundance: NA
v_gene: TRBV6-1
d_gene: TRBD1
CDR3aa: CASAGGSTGANVLTF
CDR3nt: TGTGCCAGTGCAGGGGGCTCTACCGGGGCCAACGTCCTGACTTTC

j_gene: TRBJ2-6
abundance: NA
v_gene: TRBV5-4
d_gene: NA
CDR3aa: CASSLKSGANVLTF
CDR3nt: TGTGCCAGCAGCTTGAAATCTGGGGCCAACGTCCTGACTTTC

j_gene: TRBJ2-1
abundance: once
v_gene: TRBV7-3
d_gene: TRBD2
CDR3aa: CASSAYGLAGDEQFF
CDR3nt: TGTGCCAGCAGCGCATATGGACTAGCGGGGGATGAGCAGTTCTTC

j_gene: TRBJ1-5
abundance: NA
v_gene: TRBV6-6
d_gene: NA
CDR3aa: CASTAQYYQPQHF
CDR3nt: TGTGCCAGCACCGCTCAATATTATCAGCCCCAGCATTTT

j_gene: TRBJ2-7
abundance: NA
v_gene: TRBV7-9
d_gene: NA
CDR3aa: CASSLQGPKQYF
CDR3nt: TGTGCCAGCAGCCTCCAGGGTCCCAAGCAGTACTTC

j_gene: TRBJ2-1
abundance: NA
v_gene: TRBV5-6
d_gene: NA
CDR3aa: CASSLGRLAPYNEQFF
CDR3nt: TGTGCCAGCAGCTTGGGGCGCCTAGCTCCTTACAATGAGCAGTTCTTC

j_gene: TRBJ2-7
abundance: NA
v_gene: TRBV7-2
d_gene: TRBD1
CDR3aa: CASSLVGDRADEQYF
CDR3nt: TGTGCCAGCAGCTTAGTTGGGGACAGGGCAGACGAGCAGTACTTC

j_gene: TRBJ2-3
abundance: NA
v_gene: TRBV5-6
d_gene: NA
CDR3aa: CASSLAGFLGATQYF
CDR3nt: TGTGCCAGCAGCTTGGCTGGGTTCCTGGGGGCTACGCAGTATTTT

j_gene: TRBJ2-7
abundance: NA
v_gene: TRBV30
d_gene: NA
CDR3aa: CAWSDGVRGYEQYF
CDR3nt: TGTGCCTGGAGTGACGGTGTCAGGGGATACGAGCAGTACTTC

j_gene: TRBJ2-7
abundance: NA
v_gene: TRBV2
d_gene: NA
CDR3aa: CASSDRVQRQYF
CDR3nt: TGTGCCAGCAGTGACAGGGTCCAGCGGCAGTACTTC

j_gene: TRBJ1-6
abundance: few
v_gene: TRBV19
d_gene: NA
CDR3aa: CASRPTGNSPLHF
CDR3nt: TGTGCCAGTAGACCTACAGGGAATTCACCCCTCCACTTT

j_gene: TRBJ2-1
abundance: NA
v_gene: TRBV7-9
d_gene: NA
CDR3aa: CASSLGTDEQFF
CDR3nt: TGTGCCAGCAGCTTGGGTACCGATGAGCAGTTCTTC

j_gene: TRBJ2-3
abundance: NA
v_gene: TRBV7-3
d_gene: TRBD2
CDR3aa: CASSWTSGPTDTQYF
CDR3nt: TGTGCCAGCAGTTGGACTAGCGGACCAACAGATACGCAGTATTTT

j_gene: TRBJ2-1
abundance: NA
v_gene: TRBV11-3
d_gene: NA
CDR3aa: CASSLGSVTNEQFF
CDR3nt: TGTGCCAGCAGCTTAGGGTCAGTAACCAATGAGCAGTTCTTC

j_gene: TRBJ1-3
abundance: few
v_gene: TRBV7-9
d_gene: NA
CDR3aa: CASGDYTIYF
CDR3nt: TGTGCCAGCGGAGATTACACCATATATTTT

j_gene: TRBJ2-5
abundance: NA
v_gene: TRBV5-4
d_gene: TRBD2
CDR3aa: CASSLGAWAGGMYQETQYF
CDR3nt: TGTGCCAGCAGCTTGGGGGCGTGGGCGGGGGGGATGTACCAAGAGACCCAGTACTTC

j_gene: TRBJ2-7
abundance: few
v_gene: TRBV2
d_gene: NA
CDR3aa: CASSFPLSYEQYF
CDR3nt: TGTGCCAGCTCGTTCCCGTTGTCCTACGAGCAGTACTTC